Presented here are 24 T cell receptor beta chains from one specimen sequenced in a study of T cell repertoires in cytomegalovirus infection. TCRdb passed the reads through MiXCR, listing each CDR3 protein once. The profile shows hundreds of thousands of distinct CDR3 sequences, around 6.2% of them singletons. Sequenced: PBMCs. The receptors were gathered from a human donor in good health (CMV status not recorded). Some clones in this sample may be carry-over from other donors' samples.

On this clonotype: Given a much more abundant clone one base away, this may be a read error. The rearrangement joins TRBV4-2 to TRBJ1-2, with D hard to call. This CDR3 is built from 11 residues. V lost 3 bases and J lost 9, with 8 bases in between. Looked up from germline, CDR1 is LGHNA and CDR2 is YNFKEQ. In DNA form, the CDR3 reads TGTGCCAGCAGCCACGACGGTAGCTACACCTTC. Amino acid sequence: CASSHDGSYTF.

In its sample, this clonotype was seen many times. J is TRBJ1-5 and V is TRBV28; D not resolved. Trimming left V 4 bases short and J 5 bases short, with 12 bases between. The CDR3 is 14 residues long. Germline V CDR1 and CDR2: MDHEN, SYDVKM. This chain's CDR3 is CASSYWTGDQPQHF. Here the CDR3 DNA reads TGTGCCAGCAGTTACTGGACGGGCGATCAGCCCCAGCATTTT.

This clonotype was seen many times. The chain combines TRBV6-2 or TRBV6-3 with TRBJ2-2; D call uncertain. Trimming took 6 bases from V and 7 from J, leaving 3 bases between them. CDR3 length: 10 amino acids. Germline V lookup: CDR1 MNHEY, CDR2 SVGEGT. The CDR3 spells CASRDGELFF. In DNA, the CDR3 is TGTGCCAGCAGAGACGGGGAGCTGTTTTTT.

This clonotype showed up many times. The CDR3 DNA reads as TGTGCCAGCAGTTACTCGACTACCTACGAGCAGTACTTC. Residues: CASSYSTTYEQYF. The chain couples TRBV6-2 or TRBV6-3 to TRBJ2-7; tentative D call: TRBD2 (5 bases). V lost 0 bases to trimming and J lost 2 bases, with 5 bases between them. Per the germline V gene, CDR1 is MNHEY and CDR2 is SVGEGT. The CDR3 spans 13 residues.

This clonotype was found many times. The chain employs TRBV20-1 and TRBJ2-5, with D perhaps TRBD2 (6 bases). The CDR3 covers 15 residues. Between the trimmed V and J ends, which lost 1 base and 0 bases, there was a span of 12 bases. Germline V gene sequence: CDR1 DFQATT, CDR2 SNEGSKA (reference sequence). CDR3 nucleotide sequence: TGCAGTGCTAGAGTAACCCGGGAGTACCAAGAGACCCAGTACTTC. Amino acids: CSARVTREYQETQYF.

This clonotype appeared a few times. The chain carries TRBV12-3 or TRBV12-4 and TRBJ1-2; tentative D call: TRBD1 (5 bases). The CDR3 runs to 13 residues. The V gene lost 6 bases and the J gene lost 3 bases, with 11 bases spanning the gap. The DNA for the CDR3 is TGTGCCAGCAGCTCAGGGAGGGACTATGGCTACACCTTC. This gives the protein CASSSGRDYGYTF.

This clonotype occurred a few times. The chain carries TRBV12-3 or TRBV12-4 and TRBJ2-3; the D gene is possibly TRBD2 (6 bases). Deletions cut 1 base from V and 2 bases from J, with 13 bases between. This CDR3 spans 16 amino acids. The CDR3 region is CASSLGGGAPTDTQYF. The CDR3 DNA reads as TGTGCCAGCAGTTTAGGTGGCGGGGCCCCCACAGATACGCAGTATTTT.

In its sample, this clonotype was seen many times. The CDR3 region has the DNA TGTGCCAGCAGCTTTTACCCGGAAGGAGAGACCCAGTACTTC. Protein product: CASSFYPEGETQYF. This sequence joins TRBV7-2 and TRBJ2-5; D remains ambiguous. CDR3 length equals 14 residues. Trimming removed 3 bases at V and 4 bases at J, with 12 bases between. Germline V gene lookup returns CDR1 SGHTA and CDR2 FQGNSA.

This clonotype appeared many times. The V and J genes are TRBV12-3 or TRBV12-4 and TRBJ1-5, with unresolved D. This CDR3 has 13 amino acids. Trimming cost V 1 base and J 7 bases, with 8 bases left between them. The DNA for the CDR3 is TGTGCCAGCAGTTTAGTTCAGGAGCAGCCCCAGCATTTT. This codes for CASSLVQEQPQHF.

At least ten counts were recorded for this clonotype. The CDR3 here is CASSYTSGYTGELFF. The CDR3 region has the DNA TGTGCCAGCAGTTACACTAGCGGTTACACCGGGGAGCTGTTTTTT. The chain uses TRBV6-2 or TRBV6-3 and TRBJ2-2, with 8 positions matching TRBD2. The CDR3 spans 15 residues. The V segment lost 2 bases and the J segment 3 bases; nucleotides outside the gene matches: 2. CDR1 is MNHEY, CDR2 SVGEGT, per germline.

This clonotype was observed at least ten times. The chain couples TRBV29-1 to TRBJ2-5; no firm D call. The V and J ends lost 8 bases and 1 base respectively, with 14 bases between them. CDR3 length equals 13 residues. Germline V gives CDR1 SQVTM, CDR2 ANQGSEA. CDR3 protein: CSYRGQSQETQYF. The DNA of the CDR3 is TGCAGCTACCGTGGGCAGAGCCAAGAGACCCAGTACTTC. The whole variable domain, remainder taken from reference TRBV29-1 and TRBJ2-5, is SAVISQKPSRDICQRGTSLTIQCQVDSQVTMMFWYRQQPGQSLTLIATANQGSEATYESGFVIDKFPISRPNLTFSTLTVSNMSPEDSSIYLCSYRGQSQETQYFGPGTRLLVL.

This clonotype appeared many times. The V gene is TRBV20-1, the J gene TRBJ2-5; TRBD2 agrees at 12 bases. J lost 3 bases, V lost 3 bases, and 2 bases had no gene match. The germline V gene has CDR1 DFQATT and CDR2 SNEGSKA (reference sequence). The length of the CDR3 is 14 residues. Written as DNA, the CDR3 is TGCAGTGCTAGCCGACTAGCGGGAGAAGAGACCCAGTACTTC. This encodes CSASRLAGEETQYF.

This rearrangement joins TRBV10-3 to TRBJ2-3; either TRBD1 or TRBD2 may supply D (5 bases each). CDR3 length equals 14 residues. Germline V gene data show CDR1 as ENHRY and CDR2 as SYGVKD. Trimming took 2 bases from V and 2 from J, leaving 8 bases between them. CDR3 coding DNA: TGTGCCATCAGTGAGGGGGGATCCACAGATACGCAGTATTTT. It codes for CAISEGGSTDTQYF.

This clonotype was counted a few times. In DNA form, the CDR3 reads TGTGCCAGCAGCCTGAACGTCCAGGGGGCGCGTTCACCCCTCCACTTT. It codes for CASSLNVQGARSPLHF. This chain links TRBV7-2 with TRBJ1-6; TRBD1 matches 8 bases. This CDR3 has 16 amino acids. After removal of 5 bases from V and 9 bases from J, the junction contained 12 bases not matched to a gene. Germline CDR1 and CDR2: SGHTA and FQGNSA.

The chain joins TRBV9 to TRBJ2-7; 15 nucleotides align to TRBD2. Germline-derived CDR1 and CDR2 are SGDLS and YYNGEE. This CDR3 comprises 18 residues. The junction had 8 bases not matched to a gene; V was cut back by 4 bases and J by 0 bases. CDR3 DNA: TGTGCCAGCAGCTCTAGGACTAGCGGGGGGGCAATCTCCTACGAGCAGTACTTC. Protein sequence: CASSSRTSGGAISYEQYF.

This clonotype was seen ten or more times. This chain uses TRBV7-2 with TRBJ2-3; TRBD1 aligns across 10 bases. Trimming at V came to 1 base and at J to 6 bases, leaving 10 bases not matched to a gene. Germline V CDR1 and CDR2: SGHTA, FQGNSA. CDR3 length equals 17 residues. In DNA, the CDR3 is TGTGCCAGCAGCTTAGAGGGATGGGGACAGGGGACGGATACGCAGTATTTT. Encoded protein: CASSLEGWGQGTDTQYF.

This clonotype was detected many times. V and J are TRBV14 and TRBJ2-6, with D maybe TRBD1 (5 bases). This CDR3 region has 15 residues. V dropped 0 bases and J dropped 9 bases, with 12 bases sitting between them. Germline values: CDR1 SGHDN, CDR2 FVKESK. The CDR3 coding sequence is TGTGCCAGCAGCCAAGAAACAGGTCCAGGCAACGTCCTGACTTTC. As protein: CASSQETGPGNVLTF.

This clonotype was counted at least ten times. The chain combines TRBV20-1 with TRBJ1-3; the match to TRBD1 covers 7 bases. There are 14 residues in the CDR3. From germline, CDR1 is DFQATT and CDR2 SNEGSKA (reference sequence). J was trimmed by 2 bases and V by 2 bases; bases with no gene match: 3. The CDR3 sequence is CSARFQGAGNTIYF. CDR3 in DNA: TGCAGTGCTAGATTTCAGGGGGCTGGAAACACCATATATTTT.

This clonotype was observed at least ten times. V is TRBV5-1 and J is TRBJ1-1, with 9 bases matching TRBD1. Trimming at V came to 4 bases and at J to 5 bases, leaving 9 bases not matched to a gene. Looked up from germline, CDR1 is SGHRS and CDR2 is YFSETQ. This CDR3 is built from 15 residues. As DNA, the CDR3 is TGCGCCAGCAGCCGCCGGACAGGGGTTAATACTGAAGCTTTCTTT. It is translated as CASSRRTGVNTEAFF.

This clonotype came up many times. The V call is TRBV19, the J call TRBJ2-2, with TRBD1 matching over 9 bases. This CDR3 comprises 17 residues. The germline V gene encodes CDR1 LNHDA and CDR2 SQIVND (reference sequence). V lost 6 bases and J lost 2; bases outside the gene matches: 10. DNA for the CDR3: TGTGCCAGTAGAAACCGGGGACAGGGAGGAAACACCGGGGAGCTGTTTTTT. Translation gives CASRNRGQGGNTGELFF.

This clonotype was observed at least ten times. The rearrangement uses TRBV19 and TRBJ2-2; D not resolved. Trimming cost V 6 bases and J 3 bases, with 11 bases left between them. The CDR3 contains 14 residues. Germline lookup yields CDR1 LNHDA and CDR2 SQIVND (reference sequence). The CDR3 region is CASSRVGDTGELFF. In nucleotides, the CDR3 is TGTGCCAGTAGCCGAGTAGGCGACACCGGGGAGCTGTTTTTT.

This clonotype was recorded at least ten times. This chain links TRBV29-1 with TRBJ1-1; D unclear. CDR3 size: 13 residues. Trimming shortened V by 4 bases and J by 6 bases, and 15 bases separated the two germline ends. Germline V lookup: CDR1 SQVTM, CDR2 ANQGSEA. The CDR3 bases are TGCAGCGTTGGCCGGGCGGCGAGGCCTGAAGCTTTCTTT. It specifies CSVGRAARPEAFF. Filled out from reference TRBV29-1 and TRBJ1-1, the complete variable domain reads SAVISQKPSRDICQRGTSLTIQCQVDSQVTMMFWYRQQPGQSLTLIATANQGSEATYESGFVIDKFPISRPNLTFSTLTVSNMSPEDSSIYLCSVGRAARPEAFFGQGTRLTVV.

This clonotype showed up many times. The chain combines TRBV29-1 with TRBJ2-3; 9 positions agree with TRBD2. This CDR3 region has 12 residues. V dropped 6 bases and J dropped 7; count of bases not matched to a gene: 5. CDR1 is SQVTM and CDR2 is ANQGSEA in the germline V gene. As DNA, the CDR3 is TGCAGCGTCTCTAGCGGGGTTAATACGCAGTATTTT. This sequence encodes CSVSSGVNTQYF.

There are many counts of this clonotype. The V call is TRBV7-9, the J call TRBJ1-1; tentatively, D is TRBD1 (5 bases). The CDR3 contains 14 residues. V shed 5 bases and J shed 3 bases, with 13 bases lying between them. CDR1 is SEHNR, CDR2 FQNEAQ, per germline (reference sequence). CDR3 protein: CASSLGRGDTEAFF. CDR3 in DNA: TGTGCCAGCAGCCTGGGGAGGGGAGACACTGAAGCTTTCTTT.